This record looks at one T cell receptor beta chain sequence and its context. With a much larger clone just one base away, this may be a read error. This record comes from a study of T-cell reconstitution after alpha-beta-depleted transplantation in children. The TCRbeta library incorporated unique molecular identifiers. Using its own MiXCR run on the PCR reads, TCRdb lists one record per CDR3 protein. The sample yields roughly 120,000 distinct CDR3 sequences, about 9.4% seen once. The CDR3 sequence is 19 residues long. CDR1 is SGHRS and CDR2 is YFSETQ in the germline V gene. The sequence was collected from a human donor who donated a stem cell graft to a child with acute lymphoblastic leukemia. The sample here was PBMCs from the stem cell graft donor, taken from the stem cell graft. The rearrangement joins TRBV5-1 to TRBJ2-6, with TRBD1 matching over 7 bases. This CDR3 is CASSLARDSRLSGANGLTF. The DNA for the CDR3 is TGCGCCAGCAGCTTGGCCAGGGACAGCCGTTTGTCTGGGGCCAACGGCCTGACTTTC. Full variable domain (remainder filled in from reference TRBV5-1 and TRBJ2-6): KAGVTQTPRYLIKTRGQQVTLSCSPISGHRSVSWYQQTPGQGLQFLFEYFSETQRNKGNFPGRFSGRQFSNSRSEMNVSTLELGDSALYLCASSLARDSRLSGANGLTFGAGSRLTVL.